This passage covers 2 T cell receptor beta chains from one sample sequenced in a study of T-cell memory formation after mild COVID-19. MiXCR, applied by TCRdb to the 5' RACE reads, yields one record per CDR3 protein. The sample consists of some 190,000 distinct CDR3 sequences, around 15% of them appearing once. The sequenced sample was PBMCs or a T cell subset sorted from them (not recorded which). The receptors were gathered from an adult woman who had mild COVID-19 (a few samples of this study predate the infection). Cell type and time point are not known.

The chain combines TRBV29-1 with TRBJ2-5, with 9 nucleotides matching TRBD1. The V gene end was trimmed by 4 bases and the J gene end by 4 bases; junction bases not matched to a gene: 16. Germline V gene lookup returns CDR1 SQVTM and CDR2 ANQGSEA. This CDR3 is built from 17 residues. CDR3 sequence: CSVAQGQGLRPRETQYF. As DNA, the CDR3 is TGCAGCGTTGCGCAGGGACAGGGACTCCGACCAAGAGAGACCCAGTACTTC.

The genes are TRBV24-1 and TRBJ2-5, with 8 bases that match TRBD2. The CDR3 has 17 amino acids. From germline, CDR1 is KGHDR and CDR2 SFDVKD. The V and J ends lost 1 base and 5 bases, in that order; junction bases with no gene match: 11. The CDR3 loop is CATSDFKKGLVYETQYF. The CDR3 region has the DNA TGTGCCACCAGTGATTTCAAAAAGGGACTAGTTTACGAGACCCAGTACTTC.